A single sample gave rise to the 14 T cell receptor beta chains below, sequenced in a study of a mutant IDH1 vaccine in newly diagnosed glioma. What these receptors recognize is not known. Sequencing used immunoSEQ multiplex PCR; TCRdb keeps in-frame clones, though not all of them. Of over 30,000 clones in the sample, 90% were seen once. Time point reported: week 47, end of study. In the vaccine, a single dose held 300 ug of the mutant IDH1 20-mer peptide, along with topical imiquimod. The sequenced sample was PBMCs, obtained from a glioma patient whose treatment included an IDH1 peptide vaccine. Receptors were obtained from a woman between 40 and 50 years old with glioma.

The gene calls are TRBV15 and TRBJ2-4; 7 nucleotides agree with TRBD1. The germline CDR1 and CDR2 sequences are LNHNV and YYDKDF (reference sequence). The CDR3 consists of 19 residues. The J segment lost 1 base and the V segment lost 1 base, leaving 13 bases of the junction unmatched. CDR3 nucleotides: TGTGCCACCAGCAGAGGACAGGGTGTGGTGGATAGGGCCAAAAACATTCAGTACTTC. This encodes CATSRGQGVVDRAKNIQYF. Full variable domain (rest looked up from reference TRBV15 and TRBJ2-4): DAMVIQNPRYQVTQFGKPVTLSCSQTLNHNVMYWYQQKSSQAPKLLFHYYDKDFNNEADTPDNFQSRRPNTSFCFLDIRSPGLGDTAMYLCATSRGQGVVDRAKNIQYFGAGTRLSVL.

The chain uses TRBV7-2 and TRBJ2-7; D ambiguous. Germline-derived CDR1 and CDR2 are SGHTA and FQGNSA. Trimming removed 10 bases from V and 2 bases from J, with 9 bases in between. CDR3 length: 11 amino acids. The CDR3 nucleotides are TGTGCCACCGGCAAGGCCTACGAGCAGTACTTC. Protein: CATGKAYEQYF. The full variable domain, its missing parts supplied by reference TRBV7-2 and TRBJ2-7, is GAGVSQSPSNKVTEKGKDVELRCDPISGHTALYWYRQSLGQGLEFLIYFQGNSAPDKSGLPSDRFSAERTGGSVSTLTIQRTQQEDSAVYLCATGKAYEQYFGPGTRLTVT.

The chain has TRBV6-1 and TRBJ2-7, with D maybe TRBD1 (6 bases). Germline V lookup: CDR1 MNHNS, CDR2 SASEGT. Trimming took 7 bases from V and 2 from J, leaving 18 bases between them. This CDR3 has 15 residues. The CDR3 coding sequence is TGTGCCAGCACCCCACCCGGACAGAGAACCTACGAGCAGTACTTC. The encoded protein is CASTPPGQRTYEQYF.

The J gene is TRBJ2-7, the V gene TRBV19, with 11 nucleotides matching TRBD2. The germline CDR1 and CDR2 sequences are LNHDA and SQIVND (reference sequence). The CDR3 spans 15 residues. Unmatched junction bases numbered 5, after V lost 5 bases and J lost 2 bases. CDR3: CASSAGTSGTYEQYF. DNA for the CDR3: TGTGCCAGTAGTGCCGGGACTAGCGGCACCTACGAGCAGTACTTC. The full variable domain, in which reference TRBV19 and TRBJ2-7 provide the parts outside the CDR3, is DGGITQSPKYLFRKEGQNVTLSCEQNLNHDAMYWYRQDPGQGLRLIYYSQIVNDFQKGDIAEGYSVSREKKESFPLTVTSAQKNPTAFYLCASSAGTSGTYEQYFGPGTRLTVT.

The chain employs TRBV7-2 and TRBJ1-5, with D possibly matching TRBD1 (6 bases). V lost 3 bases to trimming and J lost 3 bases, with 6 bases between them. The CDR3 consists of 13 residues. Germline-derived CDR1 and CDR2 are SGHTA and FQGNSA. In DNA form, the CDR3 reads TGTGCCAGCAGCTTGGGGGCCAATCAGCCCCAGCATTTT. This codes for CASSLGANQPQHF.

The chain has TRBV19 and TRBJ2-7; 9 bases are shared with TRBD1. Trimming took 6 bases from V and 5 from J; bases not matched to a gene: 11. The CDR3 runs 15 residues. From germline, CDR1 is LNHDA and CDR2 SQIVND (reference sequence). The CDR3 nucleotides read TGTGCCAGTAGCATTACCGGGACAGGGCTTAACGAGCAGTACTTC. Its translation is CASSITGTGLNEQYF. The full variable domain, in which reference TRBV19 and TRBJ2-7 provide the parts outside the CDR3, is DGGITQSPKYLFRKEGQNVTLSCEQNLNHDAMYWYRQDPGQGLRLIYYSQIVNDFQKGDIAEGYSVSREKKESFPLTVTSAQKNPTAFYLCASSITGTGLNEQYFGPGTRLTVT.

This clone appeared a single time. The CDR3 here is CASSLRAHQPQHF. The CDR3 bases are TGTGCCAGCAGCCTTAGGGCCCATCAGCCCCAGCATTTT. The gene calls are TRBV7-9 and TRBJ1-5, with no clear D. The CDR3 consists of 13 residues. Trimming removed 5 bases from V and 5 bases from J, with 10 bases in between. Germline CDR1 reads SEHNR; CDR2 reads FQNEAQ (reference sequence).

The J gene is TRBJ2-1, the V gene TRBV15; D is perhaps TRBD1 (6 bases). The CDR3 loop spans 15 amino acids. Germline values: CDR1 LNHNV, CDR2 YYDKDF (reference sequence). Trimming cost V 0 bases and J 3 bases, with 9 bases left between them. The CDR3 sequence is CATSREEGDYNEQFF. The CDR3 bases are TGTGCCACCAGCAGAGAAGAGGGGGACTACAATGAGCAGTTCTTC.

The genes are TRBV29-1 and TRBJ1-4, with 10 bases fitting TRBD1. Looked up from germline, CDR1 is SQVTM and CDR2 is ANQGSEA. V lost 7 bases and J lost 8; bases outside the gene matches: 7. The CDR3 is 13 amino acids. The DNA of the CDR3 is TGCAGCGGGATGAGACAGGGGGCGGAAAAACTGTTTTTT. It specifies CSGMRQGAEKLFF.

This chain uses TRBV15 with TRBJ2-7; 9 positions agree with TRBD1. Germline lookup yields CDR1 LNHNV and CDR2 YYDKDF (reference sequence). This CDR3 contains 15 residues. V shed 3 bases, J shed 6 bases, and the junction held 9 bases outside the gene matches. DNA of the CDR3: TGTGCCACCAGCAGTGGACAGGGGTCTGAGGTCGAGCAGTACTTC. Translation gives CATSSGQGSEVEQYF.

The chain links TRBV7-2 to TRBJ2-7, with a weak D call TRBD1 (6 bases). Trimming left V 5 bases short and J 5 bases short, with 16 bases between. This CDR3 has 14 amino acids. The germline gives CDR1 SGHTA, CDR2 FQGNSA. The CDR3 spells CASSPSQGNDEQYF. CDR3 DNA: TGTGCCAGCAGCCCCTCCCAGGGGAACGACGAGCAGTACTTC. Full variable domain (remainder filled in from reference TRBV7-2 and TRBJ2-7): GAGVSQSPSNKVTEKGKDVELRCDPISGHTALYWYRQSLGQGLEFLIYFQGNSAPDKSGLPSDRFSAERTGGSVSTLTIQRTQQEDSAVYLCASSPSQGNDEQYFGPGTRLTVT.

This rearrangement joins TRBV18 to TRBJ2-7; possibly TRBD1 or TRBD2 for D (6 bases each). CDR1 KGHSH and CDR2 LQKENI come from the germline V gene. V gave up 2 bases and J gave up 7 bases, with 18 bases separating them. The CDR3 spans 15 residues. The CDR3 spells CASSPSPGAPREQYF. CDR3 DNA sequence: TGTGCCAGCTCACCAAGCCCGGGGGCTCCTAGAGAGCAGTACTTC. Using reference TRBV18 and TRBJ2-7 for the parts outside the CDR3, the full variable domain is NAGVMQNPRHLVRRRGQEARLRCSPMKGHSHVYWYRQLPEEGLKFMVYLQKENIIDESGMPKERFSAEFPKEGPSILRIQQVVRGDSAAYFCASSPSPGAPREQYFGPGTRLTVT.

J is TRBJ2-2 and V is TRBV29-1; unclear D gene. Trimming stripped 1 base from V and 4 bases from J, with 4 bases between. From germline, CDR1 is SQVTM and CDR2 ANQGSEA. This CDR3 has 12 residues. CDR3 sequence (DNA): TGCAGCGTTGAAGGCGGCACCGGGGAGCTGTTTTTT. Its protein is CSVEGGTGELFF.

V usage is TRBV6-5 and J usage is TRBJ1-4; D call uncertain. CDR3 size: 16 residues. Germline CDR1 is MNHEY and CDR2 is SVGAGI. The V end was cut by 0 bases, the J end by 6 bases, with 14 bases between. The CDR3 coding sequence is TGTGCCAGCAGTTACTCATCCCTCTGGGTAGATGAAAAACTGTTTTTT. It encodes CASSYSSLWVDEKLFF.